The T cell receptor beta chain under discussion was sequenced for a study of regulatory T cells in long-lasting Graves disease. From germline, CDR1 is MNHNS and CDR2 SASEGT. There are 11 residues in the CDR3. Between the trimmed V and J ends, which lost 11 bases and 1 base, there was a span of 5 bases. This clonotype was observed many times. Time point of the sample: newly diagnosed GD, antithyroid drugs for less than 3 months. Isolated PBMC RNA provided the starting material for the TCR library. Building of the TCR beta libraries involved iRepertoire HTBI primers and Arm-PCR of CDR3 regions. TCRdb processed the multiplex PCR reads anew with MiXCR; each CDR3 protein has one entry. There are some 500,000 distinct CDR3 sequences in the sample; approximately 15% occur only once, and roughly 9.7% lies in the top ten. These records were also assigned to another study, of T cells in Graves' hyperthyroidism and ophthalmopathy.

Sequences were derived from peripheral blood mononuclear cells (PBMCs), sampled at new diagnosis, from a patient treated with antithyroid drugs. The source of this sequence is a man aged 25 to 45 with Graves disease. The gene calls are TRBV6-1 and TRBJ2-2; D unresolved. The CDR3 sequence: CAHKNTGELFF. The CDR3 nucleotides are TGTGCCCACAAGAACACCGGGGAGCTGTTTTTT.